Described below is a single T cell receptor beta chain sequence and its context. Its recognized antigen is unknown. The input lacks base qualities; no much larger clone sits a single base away. The sample's time point label, in plain terms: individuals recovered from natural SARS-CoV-2 infection. The immunoSEQ Assay was used to sequence TCRbeta CDR3 regions. After extraction, genomic DNA underwent amplification by bias-controlled multiplex PCR, followed by high-throughput sequencing. Regarding the original processing steps: To quantify the absolute abundance of every unique TCRbeta CDR3 region, sequences were collapsed and filtered. Usable DNA was measured by amplifying reference genes present in all nucleated cells, and TCRbeta template counts were normalized to that usable DNA to estimate T cell fraction. Repertoire TCRs were annotated as SARS-CoV-2-specific by exact matching of V gene, CDR3 amino acid sequence and J gene to a known reactive TCR set. The reference SARS-CoV-2 TCR set was derived from MIRA and filtered for enrichment in COVID-19-positive ImmuneCODE repertoires, a step that removed public or cross-reactive TCRs. Using the MIRA antigens, annotated TCRs were further analysed by specific ORF or by position within an ORF. Breadth was defined as the number of annotated unique rearrangements divided by the total number of unique productive rearrangements, and depth was defined as the summed frequency of the annotated unique rearrangements. Group comparisons of TCR breadth used two-sided Wilcoxon rank-sum tests. Sourced from immuneACCESS, this table was stored by TCRdb with only in-frame sequences that have V and J called. A share of the clones is absent; for the studies checked, an unresolved V gene accounts for under half, and the remainder has no known explanation. V and J calls and clone size are as listed in that table; D and trimming were resolved from the DNA. Across this sample there are more than 120,000 clones, with approximately 90% seen only once. The ten largest clones capture less than 6% of the sample.

This record belongs to a study of Ad26.COV2.S vaccination and SARS-CoV-2 variants (dated by TCRdb to about 2021). Describing the broader study: TCRbeta repertoire sequencing was used to assess the specificity and breadth of SARS-CoV-2-reactive T cell receptors after Ad26.COV2.S vaccination. The TCR-sequenced set comprised around 32 samples: 19 Ad26.COV2.S vaccine recipients, 5 placebo recipients and 8 SARS-CoV-2 convalescent individuals.

The study at large found these results: Non-spike TCR breadth was comparable between vaccine and placebo recipients, consistent with the vaccine containing only spike. Substantial breadth of spike-specific CD8+ and CD4+ T cell responses was reported after vaccination. Higher spike-specific TCR breadth was observed in Ad26.COV2.S recipients than in placebo recipients (P = 0.0014). It was noted by the authors that total T cell responses may have been underestimated by the TCR breadth and depth analyses.

The CDR3 has 14 amino acids, counting the end cysteine and phenylalanine. Solely the CDR3 DNA is kept, with 42 bases framed from the first base. The receptor chain draws on TRBV21-1 and TRBJ2-2. TRBV21-1 is a documented pseudogene. The sequencing here drew on peripheral blood, taken after recovery from COVID-19. The sequence came from a human donor who had recovered from COVID-19. CDR3 sequence: CASPGGQNTGELFF. At the DNA level, the sequence is TGTGCCAGCCCCGGGGGACAGAACACCGGGGAGCTGTTTTTT.